Described below is a single TCR beta chain sequence and its context. Its antigen is not yet known. No per-base quality is available; no much larger clone lies one base away. Genomic DNA was extracted from sorted cells with the QIAGEN DNeasy Blood and Tissue Kit for TCRbeta CDR3 sequencing. High-throughput TCRbeta CDR3 sequencing, including PCR amplification with bias correction and internal controls, was performed commercially through immunoSEQ. The original methods were these. Unique productive TCRbeta sequences were defined by CDR3 nucleotide sequence when primers matched and otherwise by CDR3 amino acid sequence together with Vbeta and Jbeta genes. Sorting error was corrected by removing sequences shared between sorted populations at a frequency ratio of 2:1 or less, and the remaining shared sequences were assigned to the higher population. A sequence counted as donor-reactive if, in CFSE-low cells, the sequence had a frequency of at least 0.01% and was expanded at least 5-fold compared with unstimulated cells. Repertoire divergence was quantified by Jensen-Shannon divergence using the top 100 TCRbeta sequences ranked by frequency. When a sample had multiple sequencing runs, each run was corrected for sorting error separately and the runs were then pooled. Not all clones reach the TCRdb copy of this immuneACCESS table, which keeps in-frame sequences only. Checked studies attribute under half of the gap to unresolved V genes and leave the rest unexplained. V, J and clone size derive from that table, while D and trimming were established from the DNA sequence. This sample has under 85,000 clones in its table, and 85% to 90% of those were observed once. The ten biggest clones cover approximately 0.39% of the sample.

CDR1 GTSNPN and CDR2 SVGIG were looked up in the germline V gene (reference sequence). There are 15 amino acids in the CDR3, from cysteine to phenylalanine inclusive. The entry retains the CDR3 DNA only, 45 bases that are in frame from base 1. Trimming leaves V shorter by 0 bases and J shorter by 8 bases, with the junction holding 9 bases beyond the gene matches. The time point label on this specimen signifies: blood sample drawn before combined kidney and bone marrow transplant. Thawed PBMCs were FACS-sorted into unstimulated Tregs (CD4+CD25+CD127-), CD4+ non-Tregs (CD4+CD25-), CD4 cells and CD8 cells. The patients were 4 recipients of combined kidney and bone marrow transplants from the ITN036ST trial, and samples were available only for these trial subjects. Healthy control blood was processed to PBMCs by Ficoll density gradient and cryopreserved, and patient PBMCs were collected before and after transplant.

These data originate in a study of Tregs in tolerant kidney transplant recipients (dated by TCRdb to about 2019). Context from the whole study: Related donors were used in the transplants with nonmyeloablative bone marrow transplantation, and mixed chimerism was transient in the human trials. TCRbeta sequencing was used in the study to identify donor-specific regulatory T cells before combined kidney and bone marrow transplantation, and the identified cells were then tracked after transplant. Broader findings and caveats from the paper: PCR primers changed over time for some patients, so nucleotide-level comparison across those patients' samples was not possible. Because only a small number of patients were included, the study had limitations, and the results will need to be validated in larger populations as well as under other immunosuppression protocols. Expanding Tregs with activated donor B cells appeared to identify the most biologically relevant and donor-specific TCRbeta repertoire. Although technical replication error seemed to be minimal, the question of biological reproducibility was not addressed directly. Donor-specific Treg expansion exceeded global Treg expansion in tolerant patients, suggesting antigen-driven rather than nonspecific expansion.

Sequencing used CD4+ T cells from blood, obtained before the transplant. Recombination linked TRBV30 to TRBJ1-2; 10 central bases correspond to TRBD1. This clonotype originated in a human donor who received a combined kidney and bone marrow transplant. The CDR3 protein is CAWSVQRQGAGGYTF. Here is the DNA: TGTGCCTGGAGTGTACAGAGACAGGGGGCGGGCGGCTACACCTTC.